What follows are 21 T cell receptor beta chains derived from one specimen sequenced in a study of blood T cell repertoires in COVID-19. Profiling relied on immunoSEQ multiplex PCR, and the TCRdb table lists in-frame clones only, not all of them. The sample comprises around 330,000 clones, more than 75% of which are singletons, and around 2.7% rests with the top ten. The sequencing sample was made of PBMCs or T cells enriched from blood (not recorded which). All receptors derive from a man between 60 and 70 years old who had recovered from COVID-19.

The chain joins TRBV2 to TRBJ2-3; D gene ambiguous. The CDR3 runs 16 residues. The germline V gene has CDR1 SNHLY and CDR2 FYNNEI. Trimming left V 8 bases short and J 1 base short, with 19 bases between. The CDR3 region has the DNA TGTGCCAGCCTGCCCACACCAACCTCTGGCACAGATACGCAGTATTTT. It translates to CASLPTPTSGTDTQYF.

This clone came up a few times. The chain uses TRBV5-1 and TRBJ2-5, with 10 bases identical to TRBD2. This CDR3 region has 15 residues. The germline V gene has CDR1 SGHRS and CDR2 YFSETQ. V shed 4 bases, J shed 4 bases, and the junction held 7 bases outside the gene matches. The DNA for the CDR3 is TGCGCCAGCAGCCGCGGGACTAGCGAGGGAGAGACCCAGTACTTC. Its translation is CASSRGTSEGETQYF.

The chain couples TRBV4-1 to TRBJ2-7; possible D gene TRBD2, 6 bases. Germline V gene data show CDR1 as MGHRA and CDR2 as YSYEKL. The CDR3 is made up of 16 amino acids. The germline V and J ends were trimmed by 1 base and 5 bases, with 18 bases remaining between them. The CDR3 sequence is CASSQGRGLKRDEQYF. The CDR3 DNA is TGCGCCAGCAGCCAAGGGCGGGGCCTAAAGAGGGACGAGCAGTACTTC.

This chain connects TRBV9 to TRBJ2-1; D is unclear. Germline loops: CDR1 SGDLS, CDR2 YYNGEE. V lost 0 bases and J lost 0, with 10 bases in between. The CDR3 contains 16 residues. The CDR3 here is CASSVAPASSYNEQFF. CDR3 nucleotides: TGTGCCAGCAGCGTAGCCCCCGCGAGCTCCTACAATGAGCAGTTCTTC.

V and J are TRBV14 and TRBJ2-7; D ambiguous. Trimming removed 1 base at V and 6 bases at J, with 10 bases between. The V gene's germline CDR1 is SGHDN and CDR2 FVKESK. The CDR3 loop spans 13 amino acids. The CDR3 protein is CASSQAQRSEQYF. The CDR3 DNA sequence: TGTGCCAGCAGCCAAGCCCAGAGGAGCGAGCAGTACTTC.

V usage is TRBV12-5 and J usage is TRBJ1-5, with TRBD1 identical over 8 bases. The CDR3 runs to 15 residues. J lost 4 bases, V lost 1 base, and 3 bases had no gene match. Germline-derived CDR1 and CDR2 are LGHNT and FRNRAP. This CDR3 reads CASGLDWTGNQPQHF. The CDR3, as DNA: TGTGCTAGTGGTTTGGACTGGACAGGGAATCAGCCCCAGCATTTT.

The chain couples TRBV19 to TRBJ2-5, with TRBD2 identical over 8 bases. CDR1 LNHDA and CDR2 SQIVND come from the germline V gene (reference sequence). This CDR3 contains 18 residues. After removal of 3 bases from V and 1 base from J, the junction contained 13 bases not matched to a gene. In nucleotides, the CDR3 is TGTGCCAGTAGTATTGGCTGGAGCGGGAGCGGCTTCCAAGAGACCCAGTACTTC. Its protein product is CASSIGWSGSGFQETQYF.

This rearrangement joins TRBV7-6 to TRBJ2-7; no clear D gene. The ends were cut back, 2 bases at V and 3 bases at J, with 8 bases in the middle. Germline V gene sequence: CDR1 SGHVS, CDR2 FNYEAQ. This CDR3 contains 13 residues. The CDR3 here is CASSLQTYYEQYF. DNA for the CDR3: TGTGCCAGCAGCTTACAGACATACTACGAGCAGTACTTC.

The J gene is TRBJ1-2, the V gene TRBV9, with 7 bases that match TRBD1. The CDR3 has 16 residues. V lost 4 bases and J lost 2; bases outside the gene matches: 11. Germline V gene sequence: CDR1 SGDLS, CDR2 YYNGEE. The DNA for the CDR3 is TGTGCCAGCAGCCGTTCGACAGGGACTTCCAACTATGGCTACACCTTC. Amino acids: CASSRSTGTSNYGYTF.

The chain recombines TRBV24-1 with TRBJ1-3; D unresolved. Germline CDR1 and CDR2: KGHDR and SFDVKD. This CDR3 has 15 amino acids. V was clipped by 0 bases and J by 0 bases, with 5 bases between them. CDR3 in amino acids: CATSDLRHSGNTIYF. The DNA of the CDR3 is TGTGCCACCAGTGATTTGCGACACTCTGGAAACACCATATATTTT.

The chain links TRBV9 to TRBJ1-1; 7 bases line up with TRBD1. Germline CDR1 is SGDLS and CDR2 is YYNGEE. The CDR3 loop spans 15 amino acids. The V gene end was trimmed by 4 bases and the J gene end by 5 bases; junction bases not matched to a gene: 11. This chain's CDR3 is CASSSYDRAETEAFF. The CDR3 DNA sequence: TGTGCCAGCAGCTCTTATGACAGGGCGGAAACTGAAGCTTTCTTT.

V usage is TRBV5-1 and J usage is TRBJ2-3, with 13 nucleotides matching TRBD2. This CDR3 comprises 16 residues. V was pared by 5 bases and J by 1 base, with 4 bases of the junction left unmatched. Germline V lookup: CDR1 SGHRS, CDR2 YFSETQ. Here the CDR3 reads CASRLTSGRRTDTQYF. The CDR3, as DNA: TGCGCCAGCAGATTGACTAGCGGGAGGCGCACAGATACGCAGTATTTT.

The chain recombines TRBV27 with TRBJ2-3, with 9 bases identical to TRBD2. V shed 2 bases and J 3 bases; nucleotides not matched to a gene: 3. The CDR3 totals 15 residues. Germline values: CDR1 MNHEY, CDR2 SMNVEV (reference sequence). CDR3 sequence reads: CASSLLAGGTDTQYF. DNA of the CDR3: TGTGCCAGCAGTTTACTGGCGGGGGGGACAGATACGCAGTATTTT.

J is TRBJ2-7 and V is TRBV10-3, with 7 bases that match TRBD2. Germline V lookup: CDR1 ENHRY, CDR2 SYGVKD. J lost 2 bases, V lost 2 bases, and 3 bases had no gene match. The CDR3 length is 14 residues. The CDR3 protein is CAISEAGVTYEQYF. The CDR3 nucleotides are TGTGCCATCAGTGAGGCGGGAGTGACCTACGAGCAGTACTTC.

The J gene is TRBJ2-1, the V gene TRBV30, with D possibly TRBD2 on 5 matching bases. V was shortened by 2 bases and J by 0 bases, with 14 bases between the two germline ends. Germline V gene data show CDR1 as GTSNPN and CDR2 as SVGIG (reference sequence). The length of the CDR3 is 16 residues. CDR3 nucleotides: TGTGCCTGGAGTCCAGTAAGACGGGGCTCCTACAATGAGCAGTTCTTC. Protein product: CAWSPVRRGSYNEQFF.

The chain combines TRBV7-9 with TRBJ1-2, with D possibly matching TRBD1 (5 bases). The CDR3 has 12 amino acids. CDR1 and CDR2 from the germline V gene are SEHNR and FQNEAQ (reference sequence). V dropped 5 bases and J dropped 9 bases, with 13 bases sitting between them. The CDR3 coding sequence is TGTGCCAGCAGCCCTCTCGGGGGGAGCTACACCTTC. Residues: CASSPLGGSYTF.

In its sample, this clone was seen a few times. This chain connects TRBV6-1 to TRBJ1-5, with 8 bases identical to TRBD1. CDR1 is MNHNS and CDR2 is SASEGT in the germline V gene. V lost 2 bases, J lost 6 bases, and 6 bases stayed unmatched. The CDR3 covers 15 residues. For the CDR3, the DNA is TGTGCCAGCAGTGAAACCCAGGGGGCGCGTCAGCCCCAGCATTTT. Its translation is CASSETQGARQPQHF.

The V and J genes are TRBV9 and TRBJ2-5; D unclear. Trimming took 0 bases from V and 2 from J, leaving 8 bases between them. Germline V CDR1 and CDR2: SGDLS, YYNGEE. The CDR3 runs 14 residues. CDR3 loop: CASSVGNSQETQYF. CDR3 DNA: TGTGCCAGCAGCGTAGGTAACAGTCAAGAGACCCAGTACTTC.

V and J are TRBV30 and TRBJ1-1; D might be TRBD1 (5 bases). The CDR3 sequence is 10 residues long. CDR1 is GTSNPN, CDR2 SVGIG, per germline (reference sequence). The CDR3 nucleotides are TGTGCAGCAGGGTACACTGAAGCTTTCTTT. Its translation is CAAGYTEAFF.

V usage is TRBV21-1 and J usage is TRBJ1-1; the table gives TRBD1 as D, unverified against the DNA. TRBV21-1 is recorded as a pseudogene. The CDR3 is made up of 13 amino acids. The CDR3 region is CASSKALRQGSFF. DNA of the CDR3: TGTGCCAGCAGCAAAGCATTAAGGCAGGGGAGTTTCTTT.

V and J are TRBV6-2 or TRBV6-3 and TRBJ1-1; D is uncertain. The CDR3 consists of 12 residues. V gave up 0 bases and J gave up 5 bases, with 4 bases separating them. In germline, CDR1 is MNHEY, CDR2 SVGEGT. The CDR3 coding sequence is TGTGCCAGCAGTTACTCCTTTACTGAAGCTTTCTTT. This encodes CASSYSFTEAFF.